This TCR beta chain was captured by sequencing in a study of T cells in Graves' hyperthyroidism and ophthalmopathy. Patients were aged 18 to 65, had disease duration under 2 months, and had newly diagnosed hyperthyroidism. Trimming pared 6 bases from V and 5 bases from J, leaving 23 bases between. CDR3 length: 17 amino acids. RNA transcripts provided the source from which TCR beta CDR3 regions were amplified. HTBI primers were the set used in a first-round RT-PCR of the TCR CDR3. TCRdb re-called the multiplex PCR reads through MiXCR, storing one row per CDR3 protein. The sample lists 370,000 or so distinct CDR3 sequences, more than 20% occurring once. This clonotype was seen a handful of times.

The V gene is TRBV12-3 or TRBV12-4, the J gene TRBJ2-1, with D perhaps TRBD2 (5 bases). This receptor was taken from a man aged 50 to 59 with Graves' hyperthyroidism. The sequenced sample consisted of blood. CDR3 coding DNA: TGTGCCAGCAGCTCCCGGCCCCGACGGACTCGGGACAATGAGCAGTTCTTC. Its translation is CASSSRPRRTRDNEQFF.